These 22 T cell receptor beta chains originate from one sample sequenced in a study of persistence of HIV-infected CD4 T cells. The libraries were made with immunoSEQ version 4 in survey mode. Some clones are missing from TCRdb's copy, which holds only in-frame ones; the method was immunoSEQ multiplex PCR. Here the sample spans about 32,000 clones, roughly 70% being singletons. The antigens of these receptors remain unknown. An overlapping HIV-1 Gag peptide pool stimulated these cells at roughly 1 ug/peptide/mL. Sorting of responding CD4+ T cells relied on upregulated CD40 ligand together with CD69. The sample consisted of CD4+ T cells sorted from PBMCs after approximately 20-hour stimulation, taken from a patient who received antiretroviral therapy. The receptors originated from an adult man with HIV who was CMV-seropositive.

This sequence joins TRBV7-9 and TRBJ1-2; D uncertain. Germline values: CDR1 SEHNR, CDR2 FQNEAQ (reference sequence). The CDR3 loop spans 15 amino acids. V shed 5 bases and J shed 6 bases, with 19 bases lying between them. CDR3 DNA sequence: TGTGCCAGCAGCCGAGATGGGAGCCGCCTTAATGGCTACACCTTC. Translated, it gives CASSRDGSRLNGYTF.

This clone was recorded only once. The chain has TRBV6-6 and TRBJ2-3; 8 bases line up with TRBD2. The germline V gene has CDR1 MNHNY and CDR2 SVGAGI (reference sequence). V lost 5 bases to trimming and J lost 0 bases; unmatched junction nucleotides: 16. The CDR3 has 19 residues. CDR3 amino acids: CASSPLGGTRRVSTDTQYF. The CDR3 DNA follows: TGTGCCAGCAGTCCGCTCGGTGGGACTAGAAGGGTTAGCACAGATACGCAGTATTTT.

The rearrangement uses TRBV27 and TRBJ1-4; 10 bases fit TRBD1. The CDR3 totals 15 residues. V shed 0 bases, J shed 7 bases, and the junction held 2 bases outside the gene matches. Germline values: CDR1 MNHEY, CDR2 SMNVEV (reference sequence). CDR3 DNA: TGTGCCAGCAGTTTATCCCGGACAGGGGGTGAAAAACTGTTTTTT. Its translation is CASSLSRTGGEKLFF.

The chain joins TRBV6-5 to TRBJ1-2; D might be TRBD1 (5 bases). The CDR3 consists of 13 residues. V was pared by 2 bases and J by 6 bases, with 10 bases between. Germline V gene sequence: CDR1 MNHEY, CDR2 SVGAGI. The CDR3 loop reads CASSYSRQHGYTF. DNA of the CDR3: TGTGCCAGCAGTTACAGCAGACAGCATGGCTACACCTTC.

J is TRBJ2-7 and V is TRBV15, with D tentatively TRBD1 or TRBD2 (7 bases each). V was clipped by 8 bases and J by 6 bases, with 20 bases between them. Germline V gene sequence: CDR1 LNHNV, CDR2 YYDKDF (reference sequence). This CDR3 region has 14 residues. The chain's CDR3 is CATSPQGGPGEQYF. The CDR3 nucleotides read TGTGCCACCTCCCCGCAGGGGGGGCCGGGCGAGCAGTACTTC. The whole variable domain, filled in from reference TRBV15 and TRBJ2-7, reads DAMVIQNPRYQVTQFGKPVTLSCSQTLNHNVMYWYQQKSSQAPKLLFHYYDKDFNNEADTPDNFQSRRPNTSFCFLDIRSPGLGDTAMYLCATSPQGGPGEQYFGPGTRLTVT.

The chain couples TRBV28 to TRBJ2-1, with 11 bases matching TRBD1. Germline CDR1 reads MDHEN; CDR2 reads SYDVKM. J was trimmed by 4 bases and V by 6 bases; bases with no gene match: 5. The CDR3 spans 15 residues. CDR3 nucleotides: TGTGCCAGCAGGTCCGGGACAGGGGGTTACAATGAGCAGTTCTTC. This codes for CASRSGTGGYNEQFF.

The J gene is TRBJ2-1, the V gene TRBV19; no firm D call. V was cut by 8 bases and J by 1 base, with 12 bases left in between. The germline V gene has CDR1 LNHDA and CDR2 SQIVND (reference sequence). The CDR3 runs to 14 residues. The CDR3 bases are TGTGCCAGTGGATCAAGGGAATCCTACAATGAGCAGTTCTTC. Amino acid sequence: CASGSRESYNEQFF.

The CDR3 loop is CASSLVGGQRDEQYF. CDR3 bases: TGTGCCAGCAGCTTAGTGGGGGGCCAGAGGGACGAGCAGTACTTC. The chain joins TRBV7-6 to TRBJ2-7; D could derive from TRBD1 or TRBD2 (6 bases each). Trimming took off 1 base at V and 5 bases at J, with 15 bases between the two ends. This CDR3 comprises 15 residues. The germline gives CDR1 SGHVS, CDR2 FNYEAQ. The whole variable domain, filled in from reference TRBV7-6 and TRBJ2-7, reads GAGVSQSPRYKVTKRGQDVALRCDPISGHVSLYWYRQALGQGPEFLTYFNYEAQQDKSGLPNDRFSAERPEGSISTLTIQRTEQRDSAMYRCASSLVGGQRDEQYFGPGTRLTVT.

This clone showed up just a few times. V gene TRBV10-3 combines with J gene TRBJ2-6; D is unclear. V gave up 3 bases and J gave up 0 bases, with 9 bases separating them. CDR3 length: 16 residues. Looked up from germline, CDR1 is ENHRY and CDR2 is SYGVKD. The CDR3 bases are TGTGCCATCAGTGATCGGGCCTCCTCTGGGGCCAACGTCCTGACTTTC. Its translation is CAISDRASSGANVLTF.

Only a few counts were recorded for this clone. The rearrangement joins TRBV18 to TRBJ1-1; TRBD1 matches 9 bases. Unmatched junction bases numbered 3, after V lost 3 bases and J lost 4 bases. Germline V lookup: CDR1 KGHSH, CDR2 LQKENI. This CDR3 has 14 residues. For the CDR3, the DNA is TGTGCCAGCTCACCGGGACAGGGACTCACTGAAGCTTTCTTT. Encoded protein: CASSPGQGLTEAFF.

This clone is judged medium-sized. This chain links TRBV18 with TRBJ1-1; possible D gene TRBD1, 5 bases. Germline CDR1 KGHSH, CDR2 LQKENI. The V end lost 3 bases, the J end lost 0 bases, and 14 bases lay between the germline ends. The length of the CDR3 is 16 residues. CDR3: CASSPSNWGMNTEAFF. CDR3 sequence (DNA): TGTGCCAGCTCACCTAGTAACTGGGGGATGAACACTGAAGCTTTCTTT.

The rearrangement uses TRBV6-1 and TRBJ1-2; D remains ambiguous. This CDR3 contains 17 residues. Germline V gives CDR1 MNHNS, CDR2 SASEGT. V was shortened by 0 bases and J by 8 bases, with 22 bases between the two germline ends. CDR3 in DNA: TGTGCCAGCAGTGAAGCCCCAGATGCCCCACCTTCAAGGGGCTACACCTTC. Encoded protein: CASSEAPDAPPSRGYTF.

This clone was picked up a small number of times. V and J are TRBV7-3 and TRBJ2-3, with 11 bases lining up with TRBD2. The CDR3 totals 16 residues. Germline CDR1 SGHTA, CDR2 FQGTGA. The V gene end was trimmed by 3 bases and the J gene end by 1 base; junction bases not matched to a gene: 3. In DNA, the CDR3 is TGTGCCAGCAGCTTGACTAGCGGGGCACGCACAGATACGCAGTATTTT. Its protein is CASSLTSGARTDTQYF.

The rearrangement uses TRBV29-1 and TRBJ1-1; 8 positions agree with TRBD1. The CDR3 loop spans 13 amino acids. Germline CDR1 and CDR2: SQVTM and ANQGSEA. Germline trimming cut 5 bases from V and 1 base from J; bases unmatched to any gene: 3. CDR3 loop: CSVRGQANTEAFF. The CDR3 coding sequence is TGCAGCGTTAGGGGACAGGCGAACACTGAAGCTTTCTTT.

The V and J genes are TRBV5-1 and TRBJ1-1, with D possibly matching TRBD1 (5 bases). V gave up 4 bases and J gave up 0 bases, with 10 bases separating them. Germline lookup yields CDR1 SGHRS and CDR2 YFSETQ. The CDR3 sequence is 14 residues long. In nucleotides, the CDR3 is TGCGCCAGCAGCGGGACGCCGATGAACACTGAAGCTTTCTTT. This codes for CASSGTPMNTEAFF.

The chain joins TRBV5-1 to TRBJ2-2; D is undetermined. Germline V gene lookup returns CDR1 SGHRS and CDR2 YFSETQ. Trimming shortened V by 0 bases and J by 5 bases, and 5 bases separated the two germline ends. The CDR3 consists of 13 residues. The CDR3 protein is CASSLVGTGELFF. The DNA for the CDR3 is TGCGCCAGCAGCTTGGTCGGAACCGGGGAGCTGTTTTTT.

V gene TRBV4-1 combines with J gene TRBJ1-6; possible D gene TRBD1, 6 bases. CDR3 length equals 16 residues. The germline gives CDR1 MGHRA, CDR2 YSYEKL. Deletions cut 1 base from V and 7 bases from J, with 14 bases between. The CDR3 DNA is TGCGCCAGCAGCCAAGCTGGGGGGCAGGGGAATTCACCCCTCCACTTT. It specifies CASSQAGGQGNSPLHF.

This clone was picked up a small number of times. V is TRBV28 and J is TRBJ1-5; weak D call: TRBD1 (5 bases). Germline lookup yields CDR1 MDHEN and CDR2 SYDVKM. The CDR3 length is 14 residues. The V end was cut by 9 bases, the J end by 7 bases, with 19 bases between. The CDR3 nucleotides are TGTGCCAGTCGTCTTTCCCAGGGTGGGCAGCCCCAGCATTTT. Its protein product is CASRLSQGGQPQHF.

The J gene is TRBJ2-7, the V gene TRBV10-3; D remains ambiguous. Trimming pared 3 bases from V and 5 bases from J, leaving 11 bases between. The CDR3 is 13 residues long. Germline CDR1 and CDR2: ENHRY and SYGVKD. The CDR3 DNA is TGTGCCATCAGTGAACTAAGCGTCCACGAGCAGTACTTC. It translates to CAISELSVHEQYF.

The chain carries TRBV27 and TRBJ1-6; tentative D call: TRBD1 (5 bases). The CDR3 contains 15 residues. The germline gives CDR1 MNHEY, CDR2 SMNVEV (reference sequence). V lost 0 bases, J lost 7 bases, and 10 bases lay in between. CDR3 sequence (DNA): TGTGCCAGCAGTTTATCCAGGGAGGTAAATTCACCCCTCCACTTT. Protein product: CASSLSREVNSPLHF.

The chain links TRBV20-1 to TRBJ2-3; D unresolved. V was cut by 5 bases and J by 4 bases, with 7 bases left in between. The CDR3 extends over 11 amino acids. Per germline, CDR1 DFQATT and CDR2 SNEGSKA (reference sequence). The CDR3 coding sequence is TGCAGTGCTGGTCGGGCAGATACGCAGTATTTT. Protein: CSAGRADTQYF.

This clone was detected once. This rearrangement joins TRBV27 to TRBJ1-2, with D perhaps TRBD1 (5 bases). Deletions cut 6 bases from V and 8 bases from J, with 19 bases between. CDR1 and CDR2 from the germline V gene are MNHEY and SMNVEV (reference sequence). The CDR3 sequence is 14 residues long. CDR3 residues: CASRSFGGGKGYTF. In nucleotides, the CDR3 is TGTGCCAGCAGATCCTTCGGGGGGGGTAAGGGCTACACCTTC.